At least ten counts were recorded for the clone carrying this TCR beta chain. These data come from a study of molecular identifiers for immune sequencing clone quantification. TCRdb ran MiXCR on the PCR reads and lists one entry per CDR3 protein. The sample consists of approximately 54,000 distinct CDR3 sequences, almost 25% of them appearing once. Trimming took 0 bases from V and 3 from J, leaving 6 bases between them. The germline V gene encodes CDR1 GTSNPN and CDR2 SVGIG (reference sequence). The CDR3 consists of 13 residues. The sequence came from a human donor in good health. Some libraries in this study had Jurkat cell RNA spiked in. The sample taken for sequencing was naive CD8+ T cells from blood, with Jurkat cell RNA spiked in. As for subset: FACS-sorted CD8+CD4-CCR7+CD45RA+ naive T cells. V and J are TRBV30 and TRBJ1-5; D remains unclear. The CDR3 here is CAWSVFSNQPQHF. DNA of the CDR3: TGTGCCTGGAGTGTATTTTCCAATCAGCCCCAGCATTTT. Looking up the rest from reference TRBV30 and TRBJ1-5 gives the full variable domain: SQTIHQWPATLVQPVGSPLSLECTVEGTSNPNLYWYRQAAGRGLQLLFYSVGIGQISSEVPQNLSASRPQDRQFILSSKKLLLSDSGFYLCAWSVFSNQPQHFGDGTRLSIL.